The source of this TCR beta chain is a study of cytomegalovirus exposure and HLA in healthy donors. Note on this clone: Its target is not known.

Study-level points and caveats: Cytomegalovirus association was assigned to approximately 160 TCR beta chains.

Donors consisted of healthy bone marrow donors. Germline V gives CDR1 MNHNS, CDR2 SASEGT. V gave up 4 bases and J gave up 4 bases, with 14 bases separating them. The CDR3 covers 15 residues. The PCR was carried out with 60 Vbeta primers and 13 Jbeta primers. Sequencing used immunoSEQ multiplex PCR; TCRdb keeps in-frame clones, though not all of them. This table lists roughly 34,000 clones. Sequencing input: PBMCs. J is TRBJ2-1 and V is TRBV6-1; weak D call: TRBD1 (6 bases). This receptor was taken from a middle-aged man in good health and CMV-seronegative. CDR3: CASSAPGHLYNEQFF. The CDR3 coding sequence is TGTGCCAGCAGTGCGCCGGGACACCTATACAATGAGCAGTTCTTC.